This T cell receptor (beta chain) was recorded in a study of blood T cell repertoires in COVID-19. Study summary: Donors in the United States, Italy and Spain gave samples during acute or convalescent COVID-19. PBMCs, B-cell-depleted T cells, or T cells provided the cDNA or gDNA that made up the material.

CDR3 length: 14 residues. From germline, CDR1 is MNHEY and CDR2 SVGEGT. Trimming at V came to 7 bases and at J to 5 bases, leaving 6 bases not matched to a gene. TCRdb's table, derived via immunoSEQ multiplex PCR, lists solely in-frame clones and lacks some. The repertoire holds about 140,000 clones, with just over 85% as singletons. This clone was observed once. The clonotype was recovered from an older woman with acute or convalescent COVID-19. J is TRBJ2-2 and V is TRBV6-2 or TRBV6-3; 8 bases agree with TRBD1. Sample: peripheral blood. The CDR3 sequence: CASIPGGSTGELFF. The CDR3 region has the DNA TGTGCCAGCATCCCAGGGGGCTCGACCGGGGAGCTGTTTTTT.